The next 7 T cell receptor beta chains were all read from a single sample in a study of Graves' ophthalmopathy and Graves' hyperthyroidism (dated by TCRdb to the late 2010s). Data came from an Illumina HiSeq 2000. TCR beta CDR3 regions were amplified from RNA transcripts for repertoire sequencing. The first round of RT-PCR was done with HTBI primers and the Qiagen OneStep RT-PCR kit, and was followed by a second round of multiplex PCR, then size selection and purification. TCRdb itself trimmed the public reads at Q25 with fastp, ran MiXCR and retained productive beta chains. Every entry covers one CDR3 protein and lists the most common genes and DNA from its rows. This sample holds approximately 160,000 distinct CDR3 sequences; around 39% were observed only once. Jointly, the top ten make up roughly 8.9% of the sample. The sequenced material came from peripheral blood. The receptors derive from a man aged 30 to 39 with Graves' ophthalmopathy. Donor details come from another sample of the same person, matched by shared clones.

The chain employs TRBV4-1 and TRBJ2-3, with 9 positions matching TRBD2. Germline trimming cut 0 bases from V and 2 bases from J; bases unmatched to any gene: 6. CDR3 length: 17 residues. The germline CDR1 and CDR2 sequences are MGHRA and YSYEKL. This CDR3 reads CASSQELRGRATDTQYF. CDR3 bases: TGCGCCAGCAGCCAAGAACTTCGCGGGAGGGCCACAGATACGCAGTATTTT.

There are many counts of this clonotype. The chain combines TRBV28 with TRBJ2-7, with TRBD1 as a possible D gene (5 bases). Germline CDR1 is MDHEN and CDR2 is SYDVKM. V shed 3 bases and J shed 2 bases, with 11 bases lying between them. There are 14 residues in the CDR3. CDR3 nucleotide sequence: TGTGCCAGCAGTTTGGGCAGGGTCGCCTACGAGCAGTACTTC. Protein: CASSLGRVAYEQYF.

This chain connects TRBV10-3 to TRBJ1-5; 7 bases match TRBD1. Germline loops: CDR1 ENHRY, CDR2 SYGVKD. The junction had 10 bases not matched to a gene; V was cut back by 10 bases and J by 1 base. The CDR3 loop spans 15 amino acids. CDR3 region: CATSRDSPSNQPQHF. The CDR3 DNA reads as TGTGCCACCAGCCGGGACAGCCCAAGCAATCAGCCCCAGCATTTT.

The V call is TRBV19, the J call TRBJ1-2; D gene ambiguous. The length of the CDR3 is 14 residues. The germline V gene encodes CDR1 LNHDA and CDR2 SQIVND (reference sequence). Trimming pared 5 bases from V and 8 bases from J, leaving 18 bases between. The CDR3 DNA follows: TGTGCCAGTAGTCCTTCCGGTCGTGAGACCGGCTACACCTTC. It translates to CASSPSGRETGYTF.

CDR3 bases: TGTGCCAGCAGTCCCAACTACGACAGAATCATTAATCAGCCCCAGCATTTT. Translating gives CASSPNYDRIINQPQHF. This chain connects TRBV12-3 or TRBV12-4 to TRBJ1-5, with D tentatively TRBD1 (5 bases). Trimming shortened V by 5 bases and J by 4 bases, and 21 bases separated the two germline ends. This CDR3 contains 17 residues.

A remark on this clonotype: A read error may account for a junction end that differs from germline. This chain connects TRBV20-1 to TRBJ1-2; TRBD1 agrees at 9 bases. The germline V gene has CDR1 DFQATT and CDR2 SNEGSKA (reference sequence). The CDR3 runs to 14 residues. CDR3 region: CSAPGQGGNYGHTF. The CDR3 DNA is TGCAGTGCTCCGGGACAGGGTGGCAACTATGGCCACACCTTC.

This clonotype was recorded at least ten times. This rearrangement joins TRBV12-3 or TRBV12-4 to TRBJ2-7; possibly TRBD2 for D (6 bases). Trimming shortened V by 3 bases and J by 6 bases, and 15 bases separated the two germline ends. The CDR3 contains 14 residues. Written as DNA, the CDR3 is TGTGCCAGCAGTTTCAGCAGGTTAGCGGCCGAGCAGTACTTC. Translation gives CASSFSRLAAEQYF.